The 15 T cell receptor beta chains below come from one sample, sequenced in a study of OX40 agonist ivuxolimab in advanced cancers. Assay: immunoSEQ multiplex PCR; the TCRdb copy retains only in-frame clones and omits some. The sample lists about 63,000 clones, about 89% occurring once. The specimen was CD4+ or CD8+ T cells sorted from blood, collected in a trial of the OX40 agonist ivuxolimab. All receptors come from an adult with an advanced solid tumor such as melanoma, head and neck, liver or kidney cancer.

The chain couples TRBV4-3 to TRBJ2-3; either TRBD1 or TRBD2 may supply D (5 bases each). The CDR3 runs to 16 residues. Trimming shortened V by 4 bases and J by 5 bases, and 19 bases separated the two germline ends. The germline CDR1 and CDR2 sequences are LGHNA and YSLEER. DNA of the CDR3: TGCGCCAGCAGCCCTGGGACGGAGTCGTCACTAGATACGCAGTATTTT. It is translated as CASSPGTESSLDTQYF.

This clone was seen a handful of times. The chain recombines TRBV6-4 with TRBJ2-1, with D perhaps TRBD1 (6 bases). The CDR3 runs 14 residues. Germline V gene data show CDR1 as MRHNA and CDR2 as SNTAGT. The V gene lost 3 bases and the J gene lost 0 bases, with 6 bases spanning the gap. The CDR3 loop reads CASSEDSSYNEQFF. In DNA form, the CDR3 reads TGTGCCAGCAGTGAGGACAGCTCCTACAATGAGCAGTTCTTC.

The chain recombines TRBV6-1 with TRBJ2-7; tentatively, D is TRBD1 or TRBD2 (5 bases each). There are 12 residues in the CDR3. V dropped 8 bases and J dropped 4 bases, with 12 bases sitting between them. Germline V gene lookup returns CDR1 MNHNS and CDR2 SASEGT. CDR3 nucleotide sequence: TGTGCCAGCGGGAAGGGACCTTACGAGCAGTACGTC. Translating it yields CASGKGPYEQYV.

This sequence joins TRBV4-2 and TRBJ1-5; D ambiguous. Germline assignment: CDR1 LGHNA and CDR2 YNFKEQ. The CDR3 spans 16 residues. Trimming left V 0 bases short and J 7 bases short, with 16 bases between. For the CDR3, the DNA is TGTGCCAGCAGCCAAGATCGCGCACAGACCGGACAGCCCCAGCATTTT. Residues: CASSQDRAQTGQPQHF.

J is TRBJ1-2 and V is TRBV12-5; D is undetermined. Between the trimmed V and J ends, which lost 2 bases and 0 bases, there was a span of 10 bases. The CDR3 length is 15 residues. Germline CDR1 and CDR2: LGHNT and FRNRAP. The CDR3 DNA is TGTGCTAGTGGTTTGTGGAGCAACTCTAACTATGGCTACACCTTC. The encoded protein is CASGLWSNSNYGYTF.

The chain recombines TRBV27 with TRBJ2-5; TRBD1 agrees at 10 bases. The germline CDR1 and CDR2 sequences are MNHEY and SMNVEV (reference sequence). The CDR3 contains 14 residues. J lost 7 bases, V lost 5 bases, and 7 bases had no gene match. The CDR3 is CASSTRQGAGTQYF. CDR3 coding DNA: TGTGCCAGCAGTACACGACAGGGGGCGGGGACCCAGTACTTC.

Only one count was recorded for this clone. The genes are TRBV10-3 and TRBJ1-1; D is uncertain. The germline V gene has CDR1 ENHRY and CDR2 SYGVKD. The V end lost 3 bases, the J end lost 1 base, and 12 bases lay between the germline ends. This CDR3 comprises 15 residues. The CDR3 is CAISEFRTGNTEAFF. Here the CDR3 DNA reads TGTGCCATCAGTGAATTCCGGACGGGGAACACTGAAGCTTTCTTT.

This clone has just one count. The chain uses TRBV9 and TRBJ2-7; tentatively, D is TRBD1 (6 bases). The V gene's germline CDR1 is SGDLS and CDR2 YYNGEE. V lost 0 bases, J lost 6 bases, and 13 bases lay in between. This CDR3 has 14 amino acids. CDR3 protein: CASSVGGAGAEQYF. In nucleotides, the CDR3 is TGTGCCAGCAGCGTAGGGGGCGCAGGGGCCGAGCAGTACTTC.

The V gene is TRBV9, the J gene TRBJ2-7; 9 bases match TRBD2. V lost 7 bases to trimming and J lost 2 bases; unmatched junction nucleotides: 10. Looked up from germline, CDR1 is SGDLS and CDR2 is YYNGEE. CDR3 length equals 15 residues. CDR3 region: CASGGGSSGTYEQYF. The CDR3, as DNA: TGTGCCAGCGGAGGGGGGTCTAGCGGGACCTACGAGCAGTACTTC.

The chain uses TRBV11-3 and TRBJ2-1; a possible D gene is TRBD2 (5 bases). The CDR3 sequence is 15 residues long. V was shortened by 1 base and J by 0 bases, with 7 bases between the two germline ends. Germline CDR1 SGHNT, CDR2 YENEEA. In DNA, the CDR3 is TGTGCCAGCAGCTTAGGTCGGGGCTCCTACAATGAGCAGTTCTTC. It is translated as CASSLGRGSYNEQFF.

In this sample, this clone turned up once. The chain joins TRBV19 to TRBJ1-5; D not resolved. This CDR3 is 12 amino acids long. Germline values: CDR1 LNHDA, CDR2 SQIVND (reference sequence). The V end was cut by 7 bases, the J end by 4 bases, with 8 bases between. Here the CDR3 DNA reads TGTGCCAGTAAGGCAGTAAATCAGCCCCAGCATTTT. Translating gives CASKAVNQPQHF.

The CDR3 DNA follows: TGTGCCAGCAGCGACCCAGGGAATGAAAAACTGTTTTTT. It yields the protein CASSDPGNEKLFF. The chain is built from TRBV7-9 and TRBJ1-4; perhaps TRBD1 as D (5 bases). CDR1 and CDR2 from the germline V gene are SEHNR and FQNEAQ (reference sequence). V lost 5 bases, J lost 5 bases, and 9 bases lay in between. CDR3 length equals 13 residues.

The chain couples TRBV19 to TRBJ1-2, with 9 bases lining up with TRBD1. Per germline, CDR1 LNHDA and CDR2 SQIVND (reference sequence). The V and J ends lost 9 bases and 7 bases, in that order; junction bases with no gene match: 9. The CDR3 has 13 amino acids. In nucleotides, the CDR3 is TGTGCCAGCGCGTCGGGACAGGGATTTGGCTACACCTTC. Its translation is CASASGQGFGYTF.

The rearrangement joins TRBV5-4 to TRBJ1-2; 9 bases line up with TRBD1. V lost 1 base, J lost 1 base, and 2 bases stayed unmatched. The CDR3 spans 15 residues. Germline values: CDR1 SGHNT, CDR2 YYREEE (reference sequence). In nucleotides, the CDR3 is TGTGCCAGCAGCTTGACAGGGGGCCTTAACTATGGCTACACCTTC. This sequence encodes CASSLTGGLNYGYTF.

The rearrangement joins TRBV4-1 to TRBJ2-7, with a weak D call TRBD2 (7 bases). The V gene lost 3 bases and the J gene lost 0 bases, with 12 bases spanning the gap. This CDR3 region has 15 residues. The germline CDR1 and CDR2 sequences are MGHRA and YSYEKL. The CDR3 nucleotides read TGCGCCAGCAGCCAGCAACGGGGGGCCTCCTACGAGCAGTACGTC. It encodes CASSQQRGASYEQYV.